Each of the 16 T cell receptor beta chains below was sequenced from the same sample in a study of vaccination effects on CD4 cells after COVID-19. For these receptors, no antigen is known. Using immunoSEQ multiplex PCR, the repertoire was profiled, and TCRdb retains in-frame clones only, with some absent. This table holds tens of thousands of clones, roughly three quarters found once. Antigen-specific CD4+ T cells expanded by the ViraFEST assay with viral peptide pools were then sequenced. Culturing for about 9 days preceded CD4+ T cell isolation. Documented for the person is a PCR-confirmed SARS-CoV-2 infection occurring between March and December 2020. Material: CD4+ T cells from PBMCs cultured with HIV peptides, obtained before COVID-19 vaccination. The subset: HIV-1 Nef peptide pool negative control/reference culture. The receptors were sampled from a human donor who had a prior SARS-CoV-2 infection.

The rearrangement joins TRBV30 to TRBJ1-2; D unresolved. The CDR3 has 13 amino acids. Germline-derived CDR1 and CDR2 are GTSNPN and SVGIG (reference sequence). The germline V and J ends were trimmed by 2 bases and 6 bases, with 13 bases remaining between them. CDR3 in amino acids: CAWSRTARNGYTF. CDR3 nucleotides: TGTGCCTGGAGTAGGACCGCACGGAATGGCTACACCTTC.

This chain connects TRBV9 to TRBJ1-2, with 10 bases fitting TRBD1. V lost 4 bases and J lost 7; bases outside the gene matches: 13. The CDR3 has 16 amino acids. The germline gives CDR1 SGDLS, CDR2 YYNGEE. CDR3 loop: CASSQSLDRGQGGYTF. Here the CDR3 DNA reads TGTGCCAGCAGCCAGAGCCTTGACAGGGGGCAGGGTGGCTACACCTTC.

The V and J genes are TRBV2 and TRBJ2-3, with D possibly matching TRBD1 (5 bases). CDR1 and CDR2 (germline): SNHLY, FYNNEI. The CDR3 runs to 14 residues. The germline V and J ends were trimmed by 6 bases and 6 bases, with 16 bases remaining between them. The CDR3 protein is CASSPTQSGDTQYF. CDR3 sequence (DNA): TGTGCCAGCAGCCCCACCCAATCAGGGGATACGCAGTATTTT.

The chain combines TRBV28 with TRBJ2-6; no clear D. The CDR3 runs 14 residues. V shed 5 bases and J shed 0 bases, with 5 bases lying between them. The germline gives CDR1 MDHEN, CDR2 SYDVKM. The CDR3 loop reads CASSQASGANVLTF. CDR3 bases: TGTGCCAGCAGTCAAGCCTCTGGGGCCAACGTCCTGACTTTC.

In this sample, this clone turned up once. This chain uses TRBV7-2 with TRBJ2-3; 10 nucleotides align to TRBD2. V lost 4 bases to trimming and J lost 6 bases; unmatched junction nucleotides: 13. The germline gives CDR1 SGHTA, CDR2 FQGNSA. The CDR3 contains 17 residues. Here the CDR3 reads CASSSVLQRGGSDTQYF. In DNA form, the CDR3 reads TGTGCCAGCAGCTCCGTCCTCCAGCGGGGGGGTTCGGATACGCAGTATTTT.

This clone has just one count. The rearrangement links TRBV9 to TRBJ1-1, with 9 bases lining up with TRBD1. Germline assignment: CDR1 SGDLS and CDR2 YYNGEE. The CDR3 spans 15 residues. With 1 base clipped from V and 7 bases from J, the junction kept 8 bases outside the gene matches. In DNA form, the CDR3 reads TGTGCCAGCAGCGTACTGGGACAGGGACCGATTGAAGCTTTCTTT. Translation gives CASSVLGQGPIEAFF. Drawing the rest from reference TRBV9 and TRBJ1-1, the complete variable domain is DSGVTQTPKHLITATGQRVTLRCSPRSGDLSVYWYQQSLDQGLQFLIQYYNGEERAKGNILERFSAQQFPDLHSELNLSSLELGDSALYFCASSVLGQGPIEAFFGQGTRLTVV.

V usage is TRBV3-1 (or the pseudogene TRBV3-2) and J usage is TRBJ1-2, with TRBD1 matching over 10 bases. After removal of 2 bases from V and 6 bases from J, the junction contained 9 bases not matched to a gene. The germline V gene encodes CDR1 LGHDT and CDR2 YNNKEL (reference sequence). CDR3 length: 16 residues. CDR3 residues: CASSQWDRDRGDGYTF. As DNA, the CDR3 is TGTGCCAGCAGCCAATGGGACCGGGACAGGGGAGATGGCTACACCTTC.

On this clone itself: Additional DNA sequences in this sample encode the identical CDR3. V usage is TRBV7-3 and J usage is TRBJ1-1; D not certain. The V end lost 0 bases, the J end lost 3 bases, and 8 bases lay between the germline ends. Germline CDR1 SGHTA, CDR2 FQGTGA. The length of the CDR3 is 14 residues. The CDR3 here is CASSLTGGDTEAFF. Written as DNA, the CDR3 is TGTGCCAGCAGCTTAACGGGTGGGGACACTGAAGCTTTCTTT.

The V and J genes are TRBV7-8 and TRBJ2-1; D gene uncertain. V lost 4 bases and J 6 bases, leaving 10 bases between the germline ends. Germline lookup yields CDR1 SGHVS and CDR2 FQNEAQ. The CDR3 is 13 amino acids. CDR3 loop: CASSSRLINEQFF. The CDR3 bases are TGTGCCAGCAGCTCCCGACTTATCAATGAGCAGTTCTTC.

The chain combines TRBV5-4 with TRBJ1-2; 8 bases map to TRBD1. CDR1 and CDR2 (germline): SGHNT, YYREEE (reference sequence). This CDR3 spans 15 amino acids. V shed 2 bases and J 1 base; nucleotides not matched to a gene: 4. Here the CDR3 DNA reads TGTGCCAGCAGCTTACGGACAGGGATTAACTATGGCTACACCTTC. Its translation is CASSLRTGINYGYTF.

V usage is TRBV23-1 and J usage is TRBJ1-4, with D perhaps TRBD1 (5 bases). Being an ORF, TRBV23-1 has a function that is uncertain. Trimming took off 6 bases at V and 4 bases at J, with 21 bases between the two ends. The CDR3 consists of 17 residues. CDR3: CASSQRGGQPLNEKLFF. The CDR3 nucleotides read TGCGCCAGCAGCCAAAGGGGCGGTCAACCGCTTAATGAAAAACTGTTTTTT.

The CDR3 DNA is TGTGCCAGTAGTATAGGTCTTGTGGGGACGGAGACCCAGTACTTC. This sequence encodes CASSIGLVGTETQYF. The chain links TRBV19 to TRBJ2-5; D may correspond to TRBD1 or TRBD2 (5 bases each). Per germline, CDR1 LNHDA and CDR2 SQIVND (reference sequence). The CDR3 length is 15 residues. The ends were cut back, 1 base at V and 5 bases at J, with 14 bases in the middle.

The chain links TRBV30 to TRBJ2-3; no clear D gene. The CDR3 is 13 residues long. V lost 5 bases and J lost 0, with 9 bases in between. Germline assignment: CDR1 GTSNPN and CDR2 SVGIG (reference sequence). The CDR3 bases are TGTGCCTGGGGAAGAACTAGCACAGATACGCAGTATTTT. Its translation: CAWGRTSTDTQYF.

The chain links TRBV9 to TRBJ1-2; D possibly corresponds to TRBD1 (5 bases). Trimming stripped 5 bases from V and 6 bases from J, with 14 bases between. The CDR3 runs to 13 residues. Germline lookup yields CDR1 SGDLS and CDR2 YYNGEE. The CDR3 DNA is TGTGCCAGCAGTGGCAGGGCCGCCCATGGCTACACCTTC. It translates to CASSGRAAHGYTF.

The CDR3 here is CASSIGTFEAFF. For the CDR3, the DNA is TGTGCCAGTAGTATCGGGACCTTTGAAGCTTTCTTT. V gene TRBV19 combines with J gene TRBJ1-1, with D tentatively TRBD1 (5 bases). From germline, CDR1 is LNHDA and CDR2 SQIVND (reference sequence). This CDR3 contains 12 residues. V lost 3 bases and J 7 bases, leaving 9 bases between the germline ends.

The chain is built from TRBV4-2 and TRBJ2-3, with D perhaps matching TRBD1 or TRBD2 (5 bases each). The CDR3 length is 19 residues. V lost 0 bases and J 0 bases, leaving 19 bases between the germline ends. Germline CDR1 and CDR2: LGHNA and YNFKEQ. The CDR3 coding sequence is TGTGCCAGCAGCCAAGATCTCACAGCGGACATATCTAGCACAGATACGCAGTATTTT. It encodes CASSQDLTADISSTDTQYF.